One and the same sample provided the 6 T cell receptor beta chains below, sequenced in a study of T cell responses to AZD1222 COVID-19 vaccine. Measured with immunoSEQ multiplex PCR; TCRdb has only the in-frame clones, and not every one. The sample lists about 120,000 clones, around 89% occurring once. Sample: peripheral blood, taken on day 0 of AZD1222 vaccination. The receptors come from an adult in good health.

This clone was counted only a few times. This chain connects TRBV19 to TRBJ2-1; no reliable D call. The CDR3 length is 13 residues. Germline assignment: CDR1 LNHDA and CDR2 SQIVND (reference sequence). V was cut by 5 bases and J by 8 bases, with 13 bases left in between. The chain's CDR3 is CASSRRSADEQFF. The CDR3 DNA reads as TGTGCCAGTAGTCGCAGGTCCGCCGATGAGCAGTTCTTC.

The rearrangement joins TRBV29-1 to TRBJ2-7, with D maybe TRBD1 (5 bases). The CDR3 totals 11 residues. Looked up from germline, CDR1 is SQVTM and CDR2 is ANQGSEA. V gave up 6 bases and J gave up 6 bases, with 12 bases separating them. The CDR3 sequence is CSVEQGGEQYF. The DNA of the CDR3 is TGCAGCGTCGAGCAGGGTGGCGAGCAGTACTTC.

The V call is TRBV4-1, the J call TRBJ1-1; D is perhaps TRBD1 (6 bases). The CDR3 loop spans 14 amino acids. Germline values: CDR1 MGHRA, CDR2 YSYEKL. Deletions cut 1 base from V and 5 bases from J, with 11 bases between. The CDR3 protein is CASSQAGARTEAFF. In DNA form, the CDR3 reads TGCGCCAGCAGCCAAGCAGGGGCGAGGACTGAAGCTTTCTTT.

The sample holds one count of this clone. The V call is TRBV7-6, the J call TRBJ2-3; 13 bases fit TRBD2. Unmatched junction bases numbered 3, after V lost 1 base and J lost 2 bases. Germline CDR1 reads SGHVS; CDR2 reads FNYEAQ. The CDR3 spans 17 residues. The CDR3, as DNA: TGTGCCAGCAGCTTAGAGGGACTAGCGGGATACACAGATACGCAGTATTTT. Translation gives CASSLEGLAGYTDTQYF.

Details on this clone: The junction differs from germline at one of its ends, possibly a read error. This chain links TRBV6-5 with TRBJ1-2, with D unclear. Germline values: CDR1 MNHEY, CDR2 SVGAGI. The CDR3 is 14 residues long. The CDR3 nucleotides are TGTGCCAGCAGTTACATGGCGCCTAACGATGGCTACACCTTC. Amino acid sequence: CASSYMAPNDGYTF.

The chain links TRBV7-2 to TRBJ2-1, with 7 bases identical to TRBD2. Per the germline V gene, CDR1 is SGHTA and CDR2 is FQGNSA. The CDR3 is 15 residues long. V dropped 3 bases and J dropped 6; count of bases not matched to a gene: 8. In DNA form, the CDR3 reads TGTGCCAGCAGCTTCTCACTAGCGCTAGGCAATGAGCAGTTCTTC. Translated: CASSFSLALGNEQFF.